One sample yielded the 8 T cell receptor beta chains listed below, sequenced in a study of cytomegalovirus exposure and HLA in healthy donors. A multiplex PCR was run with 60 Vbeta primers and 13 Jbeta primers. TCRdb keeps only in-frame clones here, not all; method: immunoSEQ multiplex PCR. The repertoire holds 150,000 to 200,000 clones, with around 70% as singletons. The sample comprised PBMCs. Receptor source: a man between 18 and 29 years old in good health and CMV-seropositive.

The sample holds a few counts of this clone. CDR3: CASSLVGTGRMQPQHF. The CDR3 bases are TGCGCCAGCAGCCTCGTTGGGACAGGGAGGATGCAGCCCCAGCATTTT. The V call is TRBV5-1, the J call TRBJ1-5, with 9 bases identical to TRBD1. The length of the CDR3 is 16 residues. The J segment lost 7 bases and the V segment lost 4 bases, leaving 12 bases of the junction unmatched. Germline assignment: CDR1 SGHRS and CDR2 YFSETQ.

This clone has just a few counts. This chain links TRBV20-1 with TRBJ1-1; D is unresolved. Germline CDR1 DFQATT, CDR2 SNEGSKA (reference sequence). The length of the CDR3 is 11 residues. Between the trimmed V and J ends, which lost 2 bases and 7 bases, there was a span of 8 bases. CDR3 amino acids: CSARLISEAFF. In nucleotides, the CDR3 is TGCAGTGCTAGACTTATCAGTGAAGCTTTCTTT.

The chain has TRBV11-3 and TRBJ1-1, with D possibly being TRBD1 (5 bases). Trimming left V 3 bases short and J 3 bases short, with 26 bases between. Per the germline V gene, CDR1 is SGHNT and CDR2 is YENEEA. The CDR3 covers 19 residues. The CDR3 sequence: CASSFSLGSGTPRDTEAFF. DNA for the CDR3: TGTGCCAGCAGCTTTAGTTTGGGGTCTGGGACTCCCAGGGACACTGAAGCTTTCTTT.

The chain couples TRBV7-9 to TRBJ2-3; D is undetermined. V was trimmed by 1 base and J by 0 bases, leaving 11 bases between them. The CDR3 has 16 amino acids. Germline values: CDR1 SEHNR, CDR2 FQNEAQ (reference sequence). CDR3 region: CASSLVRARSTDTQYF. DNA of the CDR3: TGTGCCAGCAGCTTAGTAAGAGCGAGGAGCACAGATACGCAGTATTTT.

The V and J genes are TRBV2 and TRBJ2-2; D is ambiguous. The germline CDR1 and CDR2 sequences are SNHLY and FYNNEI. Trimming shortened V by 3 bases and J by 0 bases, and 8 bases separated the two germline ends. CDR3 length: 15 residues. CDR3 protein: CASSELSPNTGELFF. The CDR3 bases are TGTGCCAGCAGTGAGTTATCCCCGAACACCGGGGAGCTGTTTTTT.

This clone occurred a few times. The rearrangement joins TRBV27 to TRBJ1-2; 7 bases line up with TRBD1. The CDR3 consists of 13 residues. Trimming took 5 bases from V and 3 from J; bases not matched to a gene: 3. Per the germline V gene, CDR1 is MNHEY and CDR2 is SMNVEV (reference sequence). The CDR3 loop is CASSITGDYGYTF. DNA for the CDR3: TGTGCCAGCAGTATTACAGGGGACTATGGCTACACCTTC.

This rearrangement joins TRBV6-1 to TRBJ1-3; 7 bases fit TRBD1. Trimming at V came to 6 bases and at J to 0 bases, leaving 5 bases not matched to a gene. The germline gives CDR1 MNHNS, CDR2 SASEGT. This CDR3 is 15 amino acids long. Here the CDR3 DNA reads TGTGCCAGCAGAGGAGGGACAGCCTCTGGAAACACCATATATTTT. Its translation is CASRGGTASGNTIYF.

The rearrangement uses TRBV7-8 and TRBJ1-6; the match to TRBD1 covers 9 bases. Trimming took 3 bases from V and 10 from J; bases not matched to a gene: 7. Germline CDR1 is SGHVS and CDR2 is FQNEAQ. The CDR3 sequence is 15 residues long. The CDR3 is CASSLATGGESPLHF. The DNA for the CDR3 is TGTGCCAGCAGCTTGGCGACAGGGGGAGAATCACCCCTCCACTTT.